Following are 27 T cell receptor beta chains from one sample sequenced in a study of blood T cell repertoires in COVID-19. TCRdb's table, derived via immunoSEQ multiplex PCR, lists solely in-frame clones and lacks some. The profile shows around 150,000 clones, roughly nine tenths of them singletons. Material for sequencing was peripheral blood. The receptors were gathered from a woman aged 55-70 years with active COVID-19.

The chain uses TRBV18 and TRBJ2-7, with 7 bases identical to TRBD2. Losses at the gene ends were 2 bases for V and 2 bases for J; bases not matched to a gene: 3. Germline values: CDR1 KGHSH, CDR2 LQKENI. This CDR3 spans 14 amino acids. The CDR3 nucleotides read TGTGCCAGCTCACCAGGCGGGAGTCCCTACGAGCAGTACTTC. Residues: CASSPGGSPYEQYF.

This clone was picked up one time. The rearrangement uses TRBV7-9 and TRBJ2-3; D is unresolved. Trimming removed 5 bases from V and 5 bases from J, with 11 bases in between. This CDR3 has 13 residues. The V gene's germline CDR1 is SEHNR and CDR2 FQNEAQ (reference sequence). The CDR3 protein is CASSRVHGDTQYF. The CDR3 nucleotides read TGTGCCAGCAGCCGCGTCCACGGAGATACGCAGTATTTT.

The V and J genes are TRBV24-1 and TRBJ2-2; D is perhaps TRBD1 (5 bases). V gave up 8 bases and J gave up 0 bases, with 6 bases separating them. Looked up from germline, CDR1 is KGHDR and CDR2 is SFDVKD. This CDR3 region has 13 residues. The CDR3 nucleotides are TGTGCCACCACAGGGTCGAACACCGGGGAGCTGTTTTTT. This encodes CATTGSNTGELFF.

The V call is TRBV19, the J call TRBJ1-2, with TRBD1 as a possible D gene (6 bases). The CDR3 contains 15 residues. Trimming took 1 base from V and 2 from J, leaving 11 bases between them. Germline CDR1 LNHDA, CDR2 SQIVND (reference sequence). CDR3 residues: CASSIVTGINYGYTF. In DNA form, the CDR3 reads TGTGCCAGTAGTATAGTGACAGGCATAAACTATGGCTACACCTTC.

The V call is TRBV20-1, the J call TRBJ2-5; no firm D call. V was trimmed by 4 bases and J by 0 bases, leaving 3 bases between them. Per the germline V gene, CDR1 is DFQATT and CDR2 is SNEGSKA (reference sequence). This CDR3 contains 11 residues. The CDR3, as DNA: TGCAGTGCTATCAACCAAGAGACCCAGTACTTC. This encodes CSAINQETQYF.

The CDR3 bases are TGTGCCAGCAGCTCTTTAGGGGAGGGCACAGATACGCAGTATTTT. It encodes CASSSLGEGTDTQYF. The chain employs TRBV7-9 and TRBJ2-3; possibly TRBD2 for D (6 bases). Trimming stripped 4 bases from V and 1 base from J, with 12 bases between. Per germline, CDR1 SEHNR and CDR2 FQNEAQ (reference sequence). The CDR3 totals 15 residues.

This chain uses TRBV2 with TRBJ2-4, with D tentatively TRBD2 (5 bases). V was clipped by 6 bases and J by 9 bases, with 12 bases between them. Germline CDR1 is SNHLY and CDR2 is FYNNEI. This CDR3 region has 12 residues. This CDR3 is CASSGELSIQYF. Here the CDR3 DNA reads TGTGCCAGCAGCGGGGAGTTAAGCATTCAGTACTTC.

This clone was counted only a few times. This chain connects TRBV19 to TRBJ2-2; TRBD1 matches at 8 bases. Germline V gives CDR1 LNHDA, CDR2 SQIVND (reference sequence). Trimming at V came to 6 bases and at J to 2 bases, leaving 8 bases not matched to a gene. The CDR3 length is 16 residues. In nucleotides, the CDR3 is TGTGCCAGTAGCCCCCGCGGGACAGGAAACACCGGGGAGCTGTTTTTT. This encodes CASSPRGTGNTGELFF.

This chain connects TRBV4-3 to TRBJ2-7; 8 nucleotides match TRBD2. The CDR3 covers 17 residues. Germline values: CDR1 LGHNA, CDR2 YSLEER. Germline trimming cut 0 bases from V and 0 bases from J; bases unmatched to any gene: 7. CDR3 sequence reads: CASSQDGRGTSSYEQYF. CDR3 bases: TGCGCCAGCAGCCAAGATGGTCGGGGGACTAGCTCCTACGAGCAGTACTTC.

The chain links TRBV5-1 to TRBJ1-2; D gene unclear. CDR3 size: 16 residues. CDR1 SGHRS and CDR2 YFSETQ come from the germline V gene. The V end lost 0 bases, the J end lost 8 bases, and 20 bases lay between the germline ends. The CDR3, as DNA: TGCGCCAGCAGCTTGGCCCAAGGGCCCTCACGCGGGGGCTACACCTTC. Encoded protein: CASSLAQGPSRGGYTF.

The genes are TRBV6-5 and TRBJ2-7; the match to TRBD2 covers 10 bases. The CDR3 extends over 16 amino acids. Unmatched junction bases numbered 7, after V lost 2 bases and J lost 3 bases. CDR1 is MNHEY and CDR2 is SVGAGI in the germline V gene. CDR3 protein: CASSYGWLAGDYEQYF. Written as DNA, the CDR3 is TGTGCCAGCAGTTACGGATGGCTAGCGGGAGACTACGAGCAGTACTTC.

The chain employs TRBV9 and TRBJ2-2, with 7 positions matching TRBD1. Germline trimming cut 3 bases from V and 6 bases from J; bases unmatched to any gene: 8. Per the germline V gene, CDR1 is SGDLS and CDR2 is YYNGEE. This CDR3 comprises 15 residues. CDR3 region: CASSAGTEGSGELFF. CDR3 sequence (DNA): TGTGCCAGCAGCGCCGGGACAGAGGGATCCGGGGAGCTGTTTTTT.

V and J are TRBV6-2 or TRBV6-3 and TRBJ2-7; D remains ambiguous. Trimming removed 2 bases from V and 6 bases from J, with 11 bases in between. The CDR3 is 13 amino acids. Germline V gene data show CDR1 as MNHEY and CDR2 as SVGEGT. CDR3 DNA sequence: TGTGCCAGCAGTTACCCCAGGCCCGGCGAGCAGTACTTC. It specifies CASSYPRPGEQYF.

The chain employs TRBV27 and TRBJ1-2; 10 positions agree with TRBD1. The J segment lost 3 bases and the V segment lost 6 bases, leaving 7 bases of the junction unmatched. CDR3 size: 15 residues. The germline V gene has CDR1 MNHEY and CDR2 SMNVEV (reference sequence). For the CDR3, the DNA is TGTGCCAGCAGGCCGGCGGACAGGGGGTACTATGGCTACACCTTC. Translation gives CASRPADRGYYGYTF.

The chain links TRBV5-5 to TRBJ1-3; D is unclear. V was shortened by 4 bases and J by 0 bases, with 17 bases between the two germline ends. The CDR3 contains 17 residues. From germline, CDR1 is SGHKS and CDR2 YYEKEE (reference sequence). Here the CDR3 DNA reads TGTGCCAGCAGCAAAACCCCCCTAGATCGCTCTGGAAACACCATATATTTT. It encodes CASSKTPLDRSGNTIYF.

This chain links TRBV10-2 with TRBJ2-1, with TRBD2 identical over 11 bases. The CDR3 has 15 residues. Trimming took 10 bases from V and 9 from J; bases not matched to a gene: 14. Germline lookup yields CDR1 WSHSY and CDR2 SAAADI. CDR3 in amino acids: CATRVPSGRFSEQFF. As DNA, the CDR3 is TGCGCCACCCGAGTTCCTAGCGGGAGGTTTAGTGAGCAGTTCTTC.

This clone was picked up a small number of times. In DNA form, the CDR3 reads TGTGCCAGCACCCCCAACCGCCGGACAGCCGCCCAGTACTTC. Translated: CASTPNRRTAAQYF. The chain links TRBV28 to TRBJ2-5; weak D call: TRBD1 (6 bases). This CDR3 spans 14 amino acids. Germline loops: CDR1 MDHEN, CDR2 SYDVKM. V gave up 7 bases and J gave up 9 bases, with 21 bases separating them.

The V gene is TRBV25-1, the J gene TRBJ2-1, with 9 positions matching TRBD1. Germline loops: CDR1 MGHDK, CDR2 SYGVNS. This CDR3 spans 15 amino acids. The junction had 13 bases not matched to a gene; V was cut back by 7 bases and J by 9 bases. CDR3 in DNA: TGTGCCAGCACCCGTCCCGGGACAGGGACGAGTGAGCAGTTCTTC. Protein: CASTRPGTGTSEQFF.

The V and J genes are TRBV19 and TRBJ2-1; TRBD2 matches at 7 bases. V trimming: 1 base; J trimming: 1 base; junction bases outside the gene matches: 4. There are 16 residues in the CDR3. Germline V gene sequence: CDR1 LNHDA, CDR2 SQIVND (reference sequence). The CDR3 DNA sequence: TGTGCCAGTAGTATAGGGGGCGGGAGATCCTACAATGAGCAGTTCTTC. This codes for CASSIGGGRSYNEQFF.

The J gene is TRBJ2-5, the V gene TRBV12-5; perhaps TRBD1 as D (6 bases). Trimming removed 2 bases at V and 2 bases at J, with 9 bases between. CDR3 length: 14 amino acids. Germline V lookup: CDR1 LGHNT, CDR2 FRNRAP. The CDR3 nucleotides are TGTGCTAGTGGTTTGTGGGGGCCTCAAGAGACCCAGTACTTC. Protein: CASGLWGPQETQYF.

The chain has TRBV5-8 and TRBJ1-4; D possibly corresponds to TRBD1 (6 bases). Germline V gives CDR1 SGHTS, CDR2 YDEGEE. V shed 4 bases and J shed 3 bases, with 13 bases lying between them. The CDR3 totals 15 residues. CDR3 loop: CASSVRGFANEKLFF. DNA of the CDR3: TGTGCCAGCAGCGTCAGGGGTTTCGCTAATGAAAAACTGTTTTTT. Full variable domain (missing parts from reference TRBV5-8 and TRBJ1-4): EAGVTQSPTHLIKTRGQQATLRCSPISGHTSVYWYQQALGLGLQFLLWYDEGEERNRGNFPPRFSGRQFPNYSSELNVNALELEDSALYLCASSVRGFANEKLFFGSGTQLSVL.

This clone was detected a few times. The chain links TRBV6-2 or TRBV6-3 to TRBJ1-4; D gene ambiguous. Germline-derived CDR1 and CDR2 are MNHEY and SVGEGT. The germline V and J ends were trimmed by 4 bases and 16 bases, with 16 bases remaining between them. This CDR3 comprises 12 residues. The CDR3 DNA reads as TGTGCCAGCAGTTTTCTCGCAGGAAAGAGGTTTTTT. This translates into CASSFLAGKRFF.

With respect to this clone: Additional DNA sequences in this sample encode the identical CDR3. The CDR3: CASSSSYEQYF. CDR3 in DNA: TGCGCCAGCAGCTCCTCTTACGAGCAGTACTTC. The chain combines TRBV5-1 with TRBJ2-7, with D unclear. The CDR3 covers 11 residues. V shed 3 bases and J shed 4 bases, with 5 bases lying between them. Germline loops: CDR1 SGHRS, CDR2 YFSETQ.

The gene calls are TRBV9 and TRBJ1-6; D possibly corresponds to TRBD1 (5 bases). CDR3 length: 15 amino acids. The V end was cut by 4 bases, the J end by 6 bases, with 14 bases between. From germline, CDR1 is SGDLS and CDR2 YYNGEE. Here the CDR3 DNA reads TGTGCCAGCAGCCTAGGGTGGGGGGGTAATTCACCCCTCCACTTT. Translating gives CASSLGWGGNSPLHF.

The gene calls are TRBV7-9 and TRBJ1-5; tentative D call: TRBD1 (6 bases). Germline V gene data show CDR1 as SEHNR and CDR2 as FQNEAQ (reference sequence). With 8 bases removed from V and 4 bases from J, the gap between germline ends came to 12 bases. The CDR3 is made up of 13 amino acids. Here the CDR3 reads CASSHRVNQPQHF. The CDR3, as DNA: TGTGCCAGCTCTCACAGGGTAAATCAGCCCCAGCATTTT.

The rearrangement links TRBV19 to TRBJ2-7; 7 positions agree with TRBD2. With 5 bases clipped from V and 2 bases from J, the junction kept 6 bases outside the gene matches. CDR1 is LNHDA, CDR2 SQIVND, per germline (reference sequence). The CDR3 is 14 amino acids. This CDR3 reads CASSGLAAPYEQYF. The CDR3 nucleotides read TGTGCCAGTAGTGGGCTAGCGGCCCCCTACGAGCAGTACTTC. Using reference TRBV19 and TRBJ2-7 for the parts outside the CDR3, the full variable domain is DGGITQSPKYLFRKEGQNVTLSCEQNLNHDAMYWYRQDPGQGLRLIYYSQIVNDFQKGDIAEGYSVSREKKESFPLTVTSAQKNPTAFYLCASSGLAAPYEQYFGPGTRLTVT.

This chain uses TRBV3-1 (or the pseudogene TRBV3-2) with TRBJ2-7; no reliable D call. V was cut by 1 base and J by 5 bases, with 6 bases left in between. The CDR3 covers 12 residues. Per the germline V gene, CDR1 is LGHDT and CDR2 is YNNKEL (reference sequence). The CDR3 region has the DNA TGTGCCAGCAGCCAAGGTTATAACGAGCAGTACTTC. Protein: CASSQGYNEQYF.